The T cell receptor (beta chain) described here comes from a study of molecular identifiers for immune sequencing clone quantification. CDR1 is SGHTA, CDR2 FQGNSA, per germline. The trim removed 4 bases at V and 2 bases at J, leaving 4 bases unmatched. This CDR3 is 17 amino acids long. With regard to this clonotype: Its matching antigen is unknown.

Naive CD8 T cells, phenotype CD8+CD4-CCR7+CD45RA+, were sorted. Both previously described methods and listed TCR primers were employed to make bulk TCR libraries. TCRdb passed the PCR reads through MiXCR, listing each CDR3 protein once. The sample holds about half a million distinct CDR3 sequences; 20% to 25% are singletons and the top ten take around 0.86%. General study results and limits: In a background of roughly 970,000 naive cells, spiked Jurkat TCR RNA from one cell was reportedly detectable.

Sequencing was performed on naive CD8+ T cells from blood, with Jurkat cell RNA spiked in. Stated subset: FACS-sorted CD8+CD4-CCR7+CD45RA+ naive T cells. The receptor was derived from a human donor in good health. Some libraries in this study had Jurkat cell RNA spiked in. The gene calls are TRBV7-2 and TRBJ2-3; 15 bases map to TRBD2. The CDR3 here is CASSSGLAGGFTDTQYF. DNA for the CDR3: TGTGCCAGCAGCTCGGGACTAGCGGGGGGATTCACAGATACGCAGTATTTT.